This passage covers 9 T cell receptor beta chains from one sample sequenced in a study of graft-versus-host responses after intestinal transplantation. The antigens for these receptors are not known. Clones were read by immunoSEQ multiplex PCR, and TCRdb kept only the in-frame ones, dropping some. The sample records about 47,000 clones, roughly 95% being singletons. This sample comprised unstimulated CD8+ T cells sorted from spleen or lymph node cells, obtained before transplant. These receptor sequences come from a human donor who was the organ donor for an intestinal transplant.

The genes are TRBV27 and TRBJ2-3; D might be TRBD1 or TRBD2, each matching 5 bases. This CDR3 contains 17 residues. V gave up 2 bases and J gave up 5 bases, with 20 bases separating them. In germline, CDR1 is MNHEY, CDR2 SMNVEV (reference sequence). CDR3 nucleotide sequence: TGTGCCAGCAGTTTACAGTGGGACGGATGGGCGAGAGATACGCAGTATTTT. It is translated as CASSLQWDGWARDTQYF.

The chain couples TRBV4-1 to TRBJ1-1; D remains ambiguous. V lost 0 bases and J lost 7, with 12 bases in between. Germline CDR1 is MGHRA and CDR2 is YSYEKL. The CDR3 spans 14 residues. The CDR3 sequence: CASSQELATLEAFF. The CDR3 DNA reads TGCGCCAGCAGCCAAGAACTCGCCACCCTTGAAGCTTTCTTT.

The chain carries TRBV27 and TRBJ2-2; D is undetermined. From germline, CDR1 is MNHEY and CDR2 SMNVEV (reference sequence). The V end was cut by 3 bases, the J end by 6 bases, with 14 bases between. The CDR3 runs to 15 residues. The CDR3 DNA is TGTGCCAGCAGTTTGTTCAATCAAAGGCCCGGGGAGCTGTTTTTT. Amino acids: CASSLFNQRPGELFF.

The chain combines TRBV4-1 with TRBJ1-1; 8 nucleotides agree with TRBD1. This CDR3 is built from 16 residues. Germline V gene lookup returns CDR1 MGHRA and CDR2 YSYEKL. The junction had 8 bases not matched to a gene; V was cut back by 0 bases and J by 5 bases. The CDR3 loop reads CASSQDPDRVGTEAFF. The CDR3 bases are TGCGCCAGCAGCCAAGATCCGGACAGGGTAGGGACTGAAGCTTTCTTT.

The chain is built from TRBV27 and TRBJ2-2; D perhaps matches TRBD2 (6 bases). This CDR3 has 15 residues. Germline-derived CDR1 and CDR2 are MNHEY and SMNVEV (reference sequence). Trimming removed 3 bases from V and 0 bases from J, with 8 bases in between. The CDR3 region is CASSFRGTNTGELFF. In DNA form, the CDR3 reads TGTGCCAGCAGTTTTCGGGGGACGAACACCGGGGAGCTGTTTTTT.

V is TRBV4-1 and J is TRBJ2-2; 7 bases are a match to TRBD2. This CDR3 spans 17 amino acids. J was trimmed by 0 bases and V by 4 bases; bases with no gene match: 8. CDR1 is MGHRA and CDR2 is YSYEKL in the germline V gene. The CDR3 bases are TGCGCCAGCAGCCCCCTGAAAGCGGGGCCGAACACCGGGGAGCTGTTTTTT. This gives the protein CASSPLKAGPNTGELFF.

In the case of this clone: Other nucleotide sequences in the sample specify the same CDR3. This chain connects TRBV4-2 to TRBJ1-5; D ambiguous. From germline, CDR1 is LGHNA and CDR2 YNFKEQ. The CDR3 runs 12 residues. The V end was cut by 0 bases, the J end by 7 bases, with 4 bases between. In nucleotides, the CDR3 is TGTGCCAGCAGCCAAGATGGACAGCCCCAGCATTTT. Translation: CASSQDGQPQHF.

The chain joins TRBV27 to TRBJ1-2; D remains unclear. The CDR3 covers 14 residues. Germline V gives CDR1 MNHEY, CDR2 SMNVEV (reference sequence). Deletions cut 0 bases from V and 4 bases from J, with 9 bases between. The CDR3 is CASSLSGKGYGYTF. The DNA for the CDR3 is TGTGCCAGCAGTTTATCCGGGAAAGGCTATGGCTACACCTTC.

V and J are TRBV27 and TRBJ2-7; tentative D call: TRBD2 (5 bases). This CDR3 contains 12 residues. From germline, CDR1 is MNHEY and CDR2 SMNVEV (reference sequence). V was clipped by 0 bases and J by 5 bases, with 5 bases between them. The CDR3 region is CASSLSGDEQYF. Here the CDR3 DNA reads TGTGCCAGCAGTTTATCCGGGGACGAGCAGTACTTC.